This T cell receptor beta chain was observed in a study of T cells in Graves' hyperthyroidism and ophthalmopathy. On the study more broadly: Sampling of peripheral blood happened at initial diagnosis, prior to any treatment. Study-level results: Also found in blood were most expanded thyroid clonotypes above 0.001. In validation, the model predicted ophthalmopathy. These predictions came a median about 6.2 months before onset.

This clonotype has ten or more counts. The target antigen is unknown. Germline lookup yields CDR1 SGHAT and CDR2 FQNNGV. CDR3 size: 14 residues. The ends were cut back, 5 bases at V and 0 bases at J, with 7 bases in the middle. What was amplified from RNA transcripts were TCR beta CDR3 regions. First-round RT-PCR targeting the TCR CDR3 was performed with the HTBI primer set. TCRdb independently ran MiXCR on the multiplex PCR reads; one entry per CDR3 protein. The table lists roughly 130,000 distinct CDR3 sequences, approximately 20% of them singletons. The blood specimen was taken at initial hyperthyroidism diagnosis, before any ophthalmopathy symptoms.

The chain has TRBV11-2 and TRBJ1-4; no firm D call. The TCR originated in a woman aged 45-65 years with Graves' hyperthyroidism that later progressed to Graves' ophthalmopathy. The sample consisted of blood. The CDR3 protein is CASSPVATNEKLFF. In DNA, the CDR3 is TGTGCCAGCAGCCCAGTTGCAACTAATGAAAAACTGTTTTTT.